This passage covers 19 T cell receptor beta chains from one sample sequenced in a study of Graves' ophthalmopathy and Graves' hyperthyroidism. Scientists amplified the TCR beta CDR3 regions from RNA transcripts. Scientists carried out first-round RT-PCR using HTBI primers and then a second-round multiplex PCR. Using its own MiXCR run on the multiplex PCR reads, TCRdb lists one record per CDR3 protein. The sample contains 500,000 to 600,000 distinct CDR3 sequences, about 35% of which appear only once. Specimen: peripheral blood or thyroid tissue (not recorded which). The source is an adult man with Graves' hyperthyroidism.

Note on this clonotype: The junction departs from the called germline gene at one end, perhaps through a read error. The chain is built from TRBV2 and TRBJ1-2, with D perhaps TRBD1 (6 bases). The length of the CDR3 is 14 residues. CDR1 is SNHLY and CDR2 is FYNNEI in the germline V gene. CDR3 in DNA: TGTGCCAGCAGTACAAACAGGGTTAACGATGGCTACACCTTC. Translation gives CASSTNRVNDGYTF.

This clonotype was observed at least ten times. The V call is TRBV19, the J call TRBJ1-1; D remains unclear. V lost 0 bases and J lost 1, with 12 bases in between. The CDR3 has 16 residues. The germline CDR1 and CDR2 sequences are LNHDA and SQIVND (reference sequence). The DNA for the CDR3 is TGTGCCAGTAGTATAGATCGCCGGATACCGAACACTGAAGCTTTCTTT. It codes for CASSIDRRIPNTEAFF.

This clonotype was seen ten or more times. This chain links TRBV7-9 with TRBJ1-2; D unclear. V lost 5 bases to trimming and J lost 4 bases, with 17 bases between them. Germline V gene sequence: CDR1 SEHNR, CDR2 FQNEAQ (reference sequence). The CDR3 is 15 residues long. CDR3 in DNA: TGTGCCAGCAGCCCATCCGGGGTAGGTAGCTATGGCTACACCTTC. Encoded protein: CASSPSGVGSYGYTF.

This clonotype showed up many times. The genes are TRBV12-3 or TRBV12-4 and TRBJ1-2; D perhaps matches TRBD1 (6 bases). V lost 6 bases and J lost 11, with 13 bases in between. The CDR3 runs to 11 residues. CDR3 protein: CASSKQGGYTF. The CDR3 nucleotides are TGTGCCAGCAGCAAACAGGGAGGATACACCTTC.

V usage is TRBV20-1 and J usage is TRBJ2-7; 7 bases are shared with TRBD2. The germline gives CDR1 DFQATT, CDR2 SNEGSKA (reference sequence). This CDR3 has 15 residues. V shed 3 bases, J shed 5 bases, and the junction held 13 bases outside the gene matches. This CDR3 is CSASYLGGSGDEQYF. The CDR3 region has the DNA TGCAGTGCTAGTTATTTAGGCGGGAGCGGGGACGAGCAGTACTTC.

Regarding this clonotype: One base away lies a much larger clone, so this may be a sequencing read error. The gene calls are TRBV9 and TRBJ2-2; the D is unclear. Trimming removed 0 bases from V and 3 bases from J, with 6 bases in between. CDR1 and CDR2 from the germline V gene are SGDLS and YYNGEE. The CDR3 length is 14 residues. The CDR3 sequence: CASSVAPHTGELFF. The CDR3 region has the DNA TGTGCCAGCAGCGTAGCCCCGCACACCGGGGAGCTGTTTTTT.

This clonotype was counted once. The J gene is TRBJ2-3, the V gene TRBV6-5; D is unclear. This CDR3 has 15 amino acids. Trimming shortened V by 5 bases and J by 1 base, and 13 bases separated the two germline ends. CDR1 is MNHEY and CDR2 is SVGAGI in the germline V gene. The CDR3 protein is CASSKDLPGTDTQYF. For the CDR3, the DNA is TGTGCCAGCAGTAAGGACCTCCCTGGCACAGATACGCAGTATTTT.

This clonotype occurred many times. The chain combines TRBV11-2 with TRBJ1-5; 7 bases line up with TRBD1. This CDR3 has 15 amino acids. CDR1 and CDR2 from the germline V gene are SGHAT and FQNNGV. V was pared by 1 base and J by 4 bases, with 4 bases of the junction left unmatched. The CDR3 reads CASSLGHRGNQPQHF. In DNA form, the CDR3 reads TGTGCCAGCAGCTTAGGACACAGGGGTAATCAGCCCCAGCATTTT.

In its sample, this clonotype was seen a few times. The chain joins TRBV7-9 to TRBJ1-1; a weak D match, TRBD1 (6 bases). The V gene lost 4 bases and the J gene lost 3 bases, with 18 bases spanning the gap. In germline, CDR1 is SEHNR, CDR2 FQNEAQ (reference sequence). The CDR3 spans 16 residues. Written as DNA, the CDR3 is TGTGCCAGCAGCTCCGCCTTTGTGGGGGCGGACACTGAAGCTTTCTTT. Encoded protein: CASSSAFVGADTEAFF.

This clonotype was detected ten times or more. The V gene is TRBV20-1, the J gene TRBJ1-6; TRBD1 might be the D (6 bases). The CDR3 consists of 15 residues. CDR1 DFQATT and CDR2 SNEGSKA come from the germline V gene (reference sequence). Trimming removed 3 bases at V and 5 bases at J, with 14 bases between. The CDR3 region has the DNA TGCAGTGCTAGGGGGGCGGAGGGACATAATTCACCCCTCCACTTT. Residues: CSARGAEGHNSPLHF.

This clonotype was observed at least ten times. The J gene is TRBJ2-7, the V gene TRBV7-9, with 9 bases fitting TRBD1. The germline gives CDR1 SEHNR, CDR2 FQNEAQ (reference sequence). J was trimmed by 6 bases and V by 5 bases; bases with no gene match: 8. This CDR3 has 14 residues. CDR3 nucleotide sequence: TGTGCCAGCAGCCAAGGACAGGGGACCGGCGAGCAGTACTTC. This translates into CASSQGQGTGEQYF. The whole variable domain, filled in from reference TRBV7-9 and TRBJ2-7, reads DTGVSQNPRHKITKRGQNVTFRCDPISEHNRLYWYRQTLGQGPEFLTYFQNEAQLEKSRLLSDRFSAERPKGSFSTLEIQRTEQGDSAMYLCASSQGQGTGEQYFGPGTRLTVT.

The chain uses TRBV12-3 or TRBV12-4 and TRBJ2-2; D remains ambiguous. The V and J ends lost 6 bases and 9 bases respectively, with 11 bases between them. The CDR3 has 12 residues. CDR3: CASRWRAWELFF. The CDR3 DNA is TGTGCCAGCAGGTGGAGAGCCTGGGAGCTGTTTTTT.

This clonotype was detected a few times. The V and J genes are TRBV10-3 and TRBJ2-2, with D uncertain. The CDR3 is 17 amino acids. Deletions cut 0 bases from V and 1 base from J, with 12 bases between. Germline CDR1 reads ENHRY; CDR2 reads SYGVKD. The CDR3 here is CAISESAAGENTGELFF. The DNA of the CDR3 is TGTGCCATCAGTGAGTCAGCCGCAGGAGAGAACACCGGGGAGCTGTTTTTT.

This clonotype was detected many times. This chain joins TRBV10-3 and TRBJ2-7; 7 bases are shared with TRBD2. Losses at the gene ends were 4 bases for V and 1 base for J; bases not matched to a gene: 1. CDR3 length equals 13 residues. Per the germline V gene, CDR1 is ENHRY and CDR2 is SYGVKD. The CDR3 region has the DNA TGTGCCATCAGTGGCGGGGGATCCTACGAGCAGTACTTC. This sequence encodes CAISGGGSYEQYF.

V is TRBV20-1 and J is TRBJ2-5; 15 nucleotides match TRBD2. The CDR3 sequence is 16 residues long. Per germline, CDR1 DFQATT and CDR2 SNEGSKA (reference sequence). V shed 6 bases, J shed 2 bases, and the junction held 7 bases outside the gene matches. The CDR3 here is CSAHRTSGREQETQYF. CDR3 bases: TGCAGTGCCCACCGGACTAGCGGGAGGGAACAAGAGACCCAGTACTTC.

The rearrangement joins TRBV7-2 to TRBJ1-2; TRBD1 aligns across 9 bases. The CDR3 is 15 residues long. The germline CDR1 and CDR2 sequences are SGHTA and FQGNSA. With 3 bases clipped from V and 5 bases from J, the junction kept 7 bases outside the gene matches. The chain's CDR3 is CASSLADRGKYGYTF. In DNA, the CDR3 is TGTGCCAGCAGCTTGGCGGACAGGGGCAAGTATGGCTACACCTTC.

The rearrangement uses TRBV12-3 or TRBV12-4 and TRBJ1-1; 7 nucleotides line up with TRBD1. With 6 bases clipped from V and 1 base from J, the junction kept 5 bases outside the gene matches. The CDR3 sequence is 14 residues long. The CDR3 DNA sequence: TGTGCCAGCAGACAACAGGGGACGAACACTGAAGCTTTCTTT. Translated, it gives CASRQQGTNTEAFF.

A remark on this clonotype: This sequence may be a read error, since a much larger clone differs from it by one base. The chain combines TRBV29-1 with TRBJ1-2, with a possible D match to TRBD1 (5 bases). The V gene lost 3 bases and the J gene lost 0 bases, with 17 bases spanning the gap. The length of the CDR3 is 16 residues. CDR1 is SQVTM, CDR2 ANQGSEA, per germline. CDR3 residues: CSVDGARETSNYGYTF. CDR3 bases: TGCAGCGTTGACGGGGCCAGGGAGACCTCTAACTATGGCTACACCTTC.

This clonotype occurred many times. The chain employs TRBV20-1 and TRBJ1-5; a possible D gene is TRBD1 (5 bases). Trimming shortened V by 3 bases and J by 1 base, and 7 bases separated the two germline ends. The CDR3 is 13 residues long. The germline V gene encodes CDR1 DFQATT and CDR2 SNEGSKA (reference sequence). Here the CDR3 DNA reads TGCAGTGCTAGGGGACTGAGCAATCAGCCCCAGCATTTT. Protein: CSARGLSNQPQHF.